Presented here are 27 T cell receptor beta chains from one specimen sequenced in a study of blood T cell repertoires in COVID-19. Assay: immunoSEQ multiplex PCR; the TCRdb copy retains only in-frame clones and omits some. The sample includes around 70,000 clones, roughly 80% seen only once; the top ten take approximately 20%. What was sequenced was peripheral blood. The receptors stem from a human donor in a cohort sampled during active COVID-19.

This chain links TRBV7-9 with TRBJ2-3; 9 bases fit TRBD2. CDR3 length equals 15 residues. Germline CDR1 is SEHNR and CDR2 is FQNEAQ (reference sequence). The junction had 3 bases not matched to a gene; V was cut back by 1 base and J by 4 bases. CDR3 loop: CASSLDSGGADTQYF. The CDR3 DNA sequence: TGTGCCAGCAGCTTAGATAGCGGGGGTGCAGATACGCAGTATTTT. The full variable domain, in which reference TRBV7-9 and TRBJ2-3 provide the parts outside the CDR3, is DTGVSQNPRHKITKRGQNVTFRCDPISEHNRLYWYRQTLGQGPEFLTYFQNEAQLEKSRLLSDRFSAERPKGSFSTLEIQRTEQGDSAMYLCASSLDSGGADTQYFGPGTRLTVL.

V usage is TRBV4-1 and J usage is TRBJ2-2; TRBD2 matches at 11 bases. CDR1 and CDR2 (germline): MGHRA, YSYEKL. V dropped 1 base and J dropped 6; count of bases not matched to a gene: 10. The CDR3 runs to 18 residues. The DNA for the CDR3 is TGCGCCAGCAGCCAAGTCGACCTGGGGACTAGCGGTTCCGGGGAGCTGTTTTTT. It yields the protein CASSQVDLGTSGSGELFF.

The CDR3 region has the DNA TGTGCCAGCAGCCCAGCGGGGGTATTAGGTTCACCCCTCCACTTT. Residues: CASSPAGVLGSPLHF. This chain uses TRBV7-2 with TRBJ1-6; TRBD1 is a possible D gene (5 bases). The CDR3 extends over 15 amino acids. From germline, CDR1 is SGHTA and CDR2 FQGNSA. Between the trimmed V and J ends, which lost 5 bases and 9 bases, there was a span of 17 bases.

This clone was found a few times. The chain is built from TRBV5-4 and TRBJ1-2; D is perhaps TRBD1 (5 bases). Germline lookup yields CDR1 SGHNT and CDR2 YYREEE (reference sequence). This CDR3 is built from 12 residues. Trimming removed 4 bases from V and 4 bases from J, with 8 bases in between. Written as DNA, the CDR3 is TGTGCCAGCAGCACGGACACCTATGGCTACACCTTC. Translated: CASSTDTYGYTF.

In its sample, this clone is medium-sized. V and J are TRBV28 and TRBJ2-6; D is uncertain. Trimming pared 10 bases from V and 1 base from J, leaving 8 bases between. CDR1 is MDHEN, CDR2 SYDVKM, per germline. The CDR3 length is 13 residues. The DNA for the CDR3 is TGTGCCACCTACCGGTCTGGGGCCAACGTCCTGACTTTC. Its protein is CATYRSGANVLTF.

The rearrangement joins TRBV2 to TRBJ2-7; 9 positions agree with TRBD1. V shed 7 bases, J shed 6 bases, and the junction held 10 bases outside the gene matches. This CDR3 has 14 residues. The germline V gene encodes CDR1 SNHLY and CDR2 FYNNEI. The CDR3 DNA reads as TGTGCCAGCACTATAGGGACAGGGATTGGCGAGCAGTACTTC. The encoded protein is CASTIGTGIGEQYF.

The rearrangement links TRBV9 to TRBJ2-2, with 10 bases lining up with TRBD1. Germline values: CDR1 SGDLS, CDR2 YYNGEE. This CDR3 spans 15 amino acids. V was clipped by 4 bases and J by 5 bases; unmatched bases: 5. CDR3 residues: CASSPRTGGTGELFF. CDR3 nucleotides: TGTGCCAGCAGCCCGCGGACAGGGGGGACCGGGGAGCTGTTTTTT.

This chain joins TRBV6-2 or TRBV6-3 and TRBJ2-7; 10 bases map to TRBD1. The CDR3 extends over 14 amino acids. V dropped 2 bases and J dropped 3; count of bases not matched to a gene: 1. Germline CDR1 reads MNHEY; CDR2 reads SVGEGT. The DNA for the CDR3 is TGTGCCAGCAGTTACCGGACAGGGGGCTACGAGCAGTACTTC. Amino acid sequence: CASSYRTGGYEQYF.

The chain carries TRBV29-1 and TRBJ2-5; 12 bases align to TRBD1. Germline V gene lookup returns CDR1 SQVTM and CDR2 ANQGSEA. With 4 bases clipped from V and 1 base from J, the junction kept 13 bases outside the gene matches. This CDR3 is 18 amino acids long. The CDR3 here is CSVGTGTGGPLGQETQYF. The CDR3 DNA follows: TGCAGCGTTGGAACCGGGACAGGGGGCCCGTTAGGCCAAGAGACCCAGTACTTC.

This clone was detected a few times. The chain has TRBV15 and TRBJ1-6, with 8 bases lining up with TRBD1. This CDR3 comprises 15 residues. Looked up from germline, CDR1 is LNHNV and CDR2 is YYDKDF (reference sequence). V lost 0 bases, J lost 9 bases, and 4 bases stayed unmatched. This CDR3 reads CATSRDVQGASPLHF. The CDR3 DNA reads as TGTGCCACCAGCAGAGATGTCCAGGGGGCTTCACCCCTCCACTTT.

J is TRBJ2-7 and V is TRBV28; 15 bases are shared with TRBD2. The V segment lost 6 bases and the J segment 4 bases; nucleotides outside the gene matches: 7. The V gene's germline CDR1 is MDHEN and CDR2 SYDVKM. The CDR3 has 16 residues. The CDR3 DNA sequence: TGTGCCAGCAGCGGGACTAGCGGGGGGCGGGGGTACGAGCAGTACTTC. As protein: CASSGTSGGRGYEQYF.

V is TRBV7-2 and J is TRBJ2-7; D not resolved. V was shortened by 2 bases and J by 4 bases, with 9 bases between the two germline ends. The CDR3 spans 13 residues. The V gene's germline CDR1 is SGHTA and CDR2 FQGNSA. CDR3 bases: TGTGCCAGCAGCTTATTCGCCAGATACGAGCAGTACTTC. Translated, it gives CASSLFARYEQYF.

The rearrangement links TRBV6-5 to TRBJ1-6; 9 nucleotides line up with TRBD1. The CDR3 is 14 amino acids. With 7 bases clipped from V and 13 bases from J, the junction kept 11 bases outside the gene matches. Germline CDR1 is MNHEY and CDR2 is SVGAGI. This chain's CDR3 is CASNTAGQGEPLHF. Written as DNA, the CDR3 is TGTGCCAGCAATACCGCGGGACAGGGAGAGCCCCTCCACTTT.

V usage is TRBV5-1 and J usage is TRBJ2-7; TRBD2 matches at 13 bases. With V trimmed by 4 bases and J by 1 base, 5 bases remained unmatched. Germline V lookup: CDR1 SGHRS, CDR2 YFSETQ. The CDR3 runs to 16 residues. The CDR3 DNA follows: TGCGCCAGCAGCCCTCGACTAGCGGGAGGATCCTACGAGCAGTACTTC. It codes for CASSPRLAGGSYEQYF.

The chain has TRBV19 and TRBJ2-3; 10 nucleotides agree with TRBD2. Trimming removed 5 bases from V and 1 base from J; junction bases left unmatched: 6. The CDR3 is 16 amino acids. Germline CDR1 LNHDA, CDR2 SQIVND (reference sequence). CDR3: CASSFSGGSGTDTQYF. DNA for the CDR3: TGTGCCAGTAGTTTTAGCGGGGGGTCTGGCACAGATACGCAGTATTTT.

The V gene is TRBV7-2, the J gene TRBJ2-7, with a possible D match to TRBD2 (6 bases). The CDR3 spans 12 residues. Germline assignment: CDR1 SGHTA and CDR2 FQGNSA. Trimming took 2 bases from V and 6 from J, leaving 8 bases between them. CDR3 amino acids: CASSLMGGEQYF. The CDR3 nucleotides are TGTGCCAGCAGCTTAATGGGGGGCGAGCAGTACTTC.

This clone was picked up one time. The genes are TRBV7-7 and TRBJ2-7; maybe TRBD2 (5 bases). Germline CDR1 and CDR2: SSHAT and FNYEAQ (reference sequence). The CDR3 is 16 residues long. CDR3 bases: TGTGCTACCCATTGGACTCATCCTGAAGAAATGGCCGAGCAGTACTTC. Residues: CATHWTHPEEMAEQYF.

V gene TRBV2 combines with J gene TRBJ2-2; D is possibly TRBD2 (5 bases). The CDR3 loop spans 15 amino acids. With 10 bases removed from V and 0 bases from J, the gap between germline ends came to 15 bases. CDR1 is SNHLY and CDR2 is FYNNEI in the germline V gene. The CDR3 region is CATQRDIANTGELFF. The CDR3, as DNA: TGTGCCACCCAACGGGATATCGCGAACACCGGGGAGCTGTTTTTT.

This chain links TRBV6-6 with TRBJ1-1; D unclear. The CDR3 is 14 amino acids. Germline CDR1 and CDR2: MNHNY and SVGAGI (reference sequence). V was pared by 2 bases and J by 1 base, with 8 bases between. CDR3 nucleotide sequence: TGTGCCAGCAGTTACGAGACGGGGAACACTGAAGCTTTCTTT. This gives the protein CASSYETGNTEAFF.

The chain is built from TRBV5-5 and TRBJ1-4; TRBD1 matches at 8 bases. The CDR3 length is 15 residues. CDR1 is SGHKS, CDR2 YYEKEE, per germline (reference sequence). The junction had 11 bases not matched to a gene; V was cut back by 5 bases and J by 8 bases. The CDR3 loop reads CASRRQGNIGEKLFF. The CDR3 nucleotides read TGTGCCAGCAGGCGACAGGGGAATATTGGAGAAAAACTGTTTTTT.

The gene calls are TRBV2 and TRBJ2-3; 10 nucleotides line up with TRBD1. With 0 bases clipped from V and 6 bases from J, the junction kept 6 bases outside the gene matches. Per germline, CDR1 SNHLY and CDR2 FYNNEI. CDR3 length: 16 amino acids. The CDR3 spells CASSEAGGTGADTQYF. The CDR3 bases are TGTGCCAGCAGTGAAGCCGGAGGGACAGGGGCTGATACGCAGTATTTT.

This chain uses TRBV5-4 with TRBJ1-3, with 7 nucleotides matching TRBD1. This CDR3 is built from 16 residues. J lost 4 bases, V lost 0 bases, and 7 bases had no gene match. The V gene's germline CDR1 is SGHNT and CDR2 YYREEE (reference sequence). The CDR3 coding sequence is TGTGCCAGCAGCTTGGCCCTTACGGGACAGGGAAACACCATATATTTT. Its translation is CASSLALTGQGNTIYF.

The genes are TRBV7-2 and TRBJ2-7; D might be TRBD2 (5 bases). The V gene lost 7 bases and the J gene lost 5 bases, with 15 bases spanning the gap. Germline V gene data show CDR1 as SGHTA and CDR2 as FQGNSA. The CDR3 loop spans 13 amino acids. CDR3 sequence reads: CASTSAASDEQYF. The DNA of the CDR3 is TGTGCCAGCACCTCAGCGGCCTCAGACGAGCAGTACTTC.

The table lists this clone with a few counts. This rearrangement joins TRBV3-1 (or the pseudogene TRBV3-2) to TRBJ1-5; TRBD1 matches 9 bases. The V gene end was trimmed by 4 bases and the J gene end by 0 bases; junction bases not matched to a gene: 19. The CDR3 contains 21 residues. Per germline, CDR1 LGHDT and CDR2 YNNKEL (reference sequence). Written as DNA, the CDR3 is TGTGCCAGCAGCCCACCGGGACAGGGATTTGCCCCTACTTATAGCAATCAGCCCCAGCATTTT. Its protein is CASSPPGQGFAPTYSNQPQHF.

The rearrangement links TRBV7-2 to TRBJ2-1, with 8 positions matching TRBD2. V dropped 0 bases and J dropped 5; count of bases not matched to a gene: 6. Per the germline V gene, CDR1 is SGHTA and CDR2 is FQGNSA. The CDR3 has 16 residues. CDR3 sequence: CASSLAGGRIDNEQFF. The CDR3 DNA reads TGTGCCAGCAGCTTAGCAGGCGGGAGGATCGACAATGAGCAGTTCTTC.

This clone has more than one count but fewer than ten. This rearrangement joins TRBV14 to TRBJ2-3, with 12 bases aligning to TRBD2. The V segment lost 0 bases and the J segment 2 bases; nucleotides outside the gene matches: 18. The CDR3 loop spans 22 amino acids. Germline CDR1 is SGHDN and CDR2 is FVKESK. The CDR3: CASSQELPPGLAGLTYTDTQYF. The DNA for the CDR3 is TGTGCCAGCAGCCAAGAATTGCCTCCCGGACTAGCGGGGCTGACTTACACAGATACGCAGTATTTT.

V and J are TRBV18 and TRBJ2-7; D may be TRBD2 (6 bases). The germline V and J ends were trimmed by 1 base and 2 bases, with 12 bases remaining between them. CDR1 is KGHSH and CDR2 is LQKENI in the germline V gene. The CDR3 extends over 15 amino acids. The CDR3 DNA follows: TGTGCCAGCTCACCACGTGGGCGGGAAGCCTACGAGCAGTACTTC. This encodes CASSPRGREAYEQYF. Looking up the rest from reference TRBV18 and TRBJ2-7 gives the full variable domain: NAGVMQNPRHLVRRRGQEARLRCSPMKGHSHVYWYRQLPEEGLKFMVYLQKENIIDESGMPKERFSAEFPKEGPSILRIQQVVRGDSAAYFCASSPRGREAYEQYFGPGTRLTVT.